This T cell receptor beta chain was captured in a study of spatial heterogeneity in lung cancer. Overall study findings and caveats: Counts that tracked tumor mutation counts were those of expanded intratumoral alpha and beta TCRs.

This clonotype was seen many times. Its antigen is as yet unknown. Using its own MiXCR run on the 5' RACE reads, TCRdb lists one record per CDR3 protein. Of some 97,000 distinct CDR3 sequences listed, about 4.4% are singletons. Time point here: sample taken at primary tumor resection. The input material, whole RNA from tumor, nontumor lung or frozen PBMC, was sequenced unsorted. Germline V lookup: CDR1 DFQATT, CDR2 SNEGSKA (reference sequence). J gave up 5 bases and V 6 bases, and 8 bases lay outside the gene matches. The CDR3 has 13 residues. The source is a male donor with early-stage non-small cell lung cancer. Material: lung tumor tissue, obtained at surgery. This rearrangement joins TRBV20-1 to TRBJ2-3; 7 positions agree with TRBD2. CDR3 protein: CSAQAGVGDTQYF. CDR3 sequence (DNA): TGCAGTGCCCAGGCGGGAGTGGGAGATACGCAGTATTTT.